The 7 T cell receptor beta chains given below trace back to one sample, sequenced in a study of long-term antiretroviral therapy in people with HIV. At survey level, the immunoSEQ assay was run in its v3.0 version. Clones were read by immunoSEQ multiplex PCR, and TCRdb kept only the in-frame ones, dropping some. The table includes 16,000 or so clones, just over 75% detected once. This specimen consisted of unsorted PBMCs, obtained 2.1 years after starting antiretroviral therapy. The origin of the receptors is a man in his forties or fifties with HIV.

This clone was found a few times. The chain links TRBV11-2 to TRBJ2-7; D may be TRBD2 (6 bases). Germline V CDR1 and CDR2: SGHAT, FQNNGV. The V end was cut by 5 bases, the J end by 0 bases, with 11 bases between. The CDR3 spans 14 residues. The CDR3 nucleotides are TGTGCCAGCAGCCCCCTCGGGAGCTCCTACGAGCAGTACTTC. Residues: CASSPLGSSYEQYF.

The chain employs TRBV14 and TRBJ2-3; maybe TRBD1 (5 bases). The CDR3 consists of 16 residues. CDR1 and CDR2 from the germline V gene are SGHDN and FVKESK. V was cut by 4 bases and J by 1 base, with 15 bases left in between. CDR3 sequence: CASSRLAGMGTDTQYF. CDR3 nucleotides: TGTGCCAGCAGCCGTCTCGCAGGGATGGGCACAGATACGCAGTATTTT.

The rearrangement uses TRBV5-1 and TRBJ1-1; 8 bases align to TRBD1. V shed 3 bases and J 0 bases; nucleotides not matched to a gene: 4. Germline CDR1 and CDR2: SGHRS and YFSETQ. The CDR3 loop spans 15 amino acids. CDR3 residues: CASSWGTGLNTEAFF. In DNA form, the CDR3 reads TGCGCCAGCAGCTGGGGGACAGGCTTGAACACTGAAGCTTTCTTT.

The V and J genes are TRBV18 and TRBJ1-1; 7 nucleotides match TRBD1. Germline assignment: CDR1 KGHSH and CDR2 LQKENI. Unmatched junction bases numbered 8, after V lost 2 bases and J lost 5 bases. The CDR3 totals 15 residues. The CDR3 sequence is CASSPIGTAKTEAFF. In nucleotides, the CDR3 is TGTGCCAGCTCACCAATAGGGACAGCGAAAACTGAAGCTTTCTTT.

V is TRBV13 and J is TRBJ2-1; a possible D gene is TRBD1 (6 bases). The CDR3 covers 13 residues. Germline values: CDR1 PRHDT, CDR2 FYEKMQ (reference sequence). The V end was cut by 0 bases, the J end by 8 bases, with 8 bases between. The chain's CDR3 is CASSLGEGDEQFF. CDR3 nucleotides: TGTGCCAGCAGCTTAGGTGAGGGGGATGAGCAGTTCTTC.

The chain joins TRBV7-9 to TRBJ2-7, with 7 bases aligning to TRBD1. V lost 5 bases, J lost 1 base, and 2 bases stayed unmatched. The CDR3 loop spans 13 amino acids. Per germline, CDR1 SEHNR and CDR2 FQNEAQ (reference sequence). The CDR3 sequence is CASSGGQSYEQYF. CDR3 nucleotide sequence: TGTGCCAGCAGCGGGGGACAGTCCTACGAGCAGTACTTC.

The rearrangement joins TRBV21-1 to TRBJ1-1; TRBD1, the D gene given by the table, was not confirmed from the DNA. TRBV21-1 is a known pseudogene. The CDR3 runs 17 residues. The CDR3 region has the DNA TGTGCCAGCAGCATGTCCCGGGACAGGGTAAGGAACACTGAAGCTTTCTTT. Translation: CASSMSRDRVRNTEAFF.